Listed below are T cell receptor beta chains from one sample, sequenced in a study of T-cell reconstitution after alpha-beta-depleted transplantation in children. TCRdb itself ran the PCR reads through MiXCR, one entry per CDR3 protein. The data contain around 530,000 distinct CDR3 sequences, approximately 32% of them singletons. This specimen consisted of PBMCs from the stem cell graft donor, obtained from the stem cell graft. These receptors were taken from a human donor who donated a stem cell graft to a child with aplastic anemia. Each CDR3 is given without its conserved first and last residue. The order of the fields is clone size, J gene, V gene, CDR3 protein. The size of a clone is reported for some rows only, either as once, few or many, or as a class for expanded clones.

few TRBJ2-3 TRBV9 ASSETGTSGRDTQY
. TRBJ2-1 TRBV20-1 SARDPTSGSYEQF
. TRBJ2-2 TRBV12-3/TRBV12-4 AIHPRAEATGELF
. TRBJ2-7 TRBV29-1 SVDDKDYEQY
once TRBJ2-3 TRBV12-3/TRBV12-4 ASSPPRGSGLNTQY
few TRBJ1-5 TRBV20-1 SATAFGVSNQPQH
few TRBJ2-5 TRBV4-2 ASSQVTGATQETQY
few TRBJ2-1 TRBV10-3 AISEREIAYNEQF
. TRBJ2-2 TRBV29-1 SVEEGWDGNTGELF
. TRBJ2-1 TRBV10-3 ATSELLSTYLFPQF
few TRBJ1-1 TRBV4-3 ASSQSGSGVNTEAF